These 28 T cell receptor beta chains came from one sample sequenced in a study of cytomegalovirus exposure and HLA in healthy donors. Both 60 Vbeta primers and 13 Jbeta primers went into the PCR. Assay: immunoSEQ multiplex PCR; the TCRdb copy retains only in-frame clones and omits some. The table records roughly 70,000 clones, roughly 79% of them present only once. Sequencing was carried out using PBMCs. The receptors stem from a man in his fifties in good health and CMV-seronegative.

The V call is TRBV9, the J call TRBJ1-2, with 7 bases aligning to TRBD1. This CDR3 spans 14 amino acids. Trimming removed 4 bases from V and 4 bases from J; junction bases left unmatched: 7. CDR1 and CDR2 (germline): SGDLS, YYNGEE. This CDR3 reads CASSTQGGAYGYTF. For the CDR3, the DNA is TGTGCCAGCAGCACACAAGGGGGCGCCTATGGCTACACCTTC.

The CDR3 sequence is CASNWGGGADEQYF. The CDR3 DNA reads as TGTGCCAGCAACTGGGGCGGGGGGGCCGACGAGCAGTACTTC. The V gene is TRBV6-1, the J gene TRBJ2-7, with 9 bases fitting TRBD2. Germline values: CDR1 MNHNS, CDR2 SASEGT. The CDR3 is 14 residues long. After removal of 7 bases from V and 5 bases from J, the junction contained 9 bases not matched to a gene.

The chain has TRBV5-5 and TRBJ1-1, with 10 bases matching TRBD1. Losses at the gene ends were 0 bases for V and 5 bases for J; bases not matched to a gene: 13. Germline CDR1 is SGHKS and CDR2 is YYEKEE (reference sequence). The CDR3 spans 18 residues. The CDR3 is CASSLGDRTGGTRTEAFF. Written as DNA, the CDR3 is TGTGCCAGCAGCTTGGGAGATAGGACAGGGGGAACTCGGACTGAAGCTTTCTTT.

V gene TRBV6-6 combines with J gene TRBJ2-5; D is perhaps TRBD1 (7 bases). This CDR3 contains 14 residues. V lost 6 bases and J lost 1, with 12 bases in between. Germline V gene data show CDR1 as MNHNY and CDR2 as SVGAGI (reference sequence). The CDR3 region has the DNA TGTGCCAGCAGGCGCGGGACAGCCCAAGAGACCCAGTACTTC. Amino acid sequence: CASRRGTAQETQYF.

For the CDR3, the DNA is TGTGCCAGCAGCTTGCCAGGGGCCAACTATGGCTACACCTTC. Amino acid sequence: CASSLPGANYGYTF. V gene TRBV5-8 combines with J gene TRBJ1-2, with D maybe TRBD1 (6 bases). This CDR3 region has 14 residues. The germline V and J ends were trimmed by 1 base and 2 bases, with 9 bases remaining between them. The germline CDR1 and CDR2 sequences are SGHTS and YDEGEE.

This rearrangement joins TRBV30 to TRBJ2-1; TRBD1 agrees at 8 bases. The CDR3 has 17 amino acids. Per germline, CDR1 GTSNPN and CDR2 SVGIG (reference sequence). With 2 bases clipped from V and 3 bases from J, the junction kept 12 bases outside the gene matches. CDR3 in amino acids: CAWSQDLLGTGYNEQFF. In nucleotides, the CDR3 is TGTGCCTGGAGTCAAGACCTTTTAGGGACAGGCTACAATGAGCAGTTCTTC.

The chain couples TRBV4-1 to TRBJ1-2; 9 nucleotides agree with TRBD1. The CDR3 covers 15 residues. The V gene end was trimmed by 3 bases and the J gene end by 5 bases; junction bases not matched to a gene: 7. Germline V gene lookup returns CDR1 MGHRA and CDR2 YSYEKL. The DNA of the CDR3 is TGCGCCAGCAGCCAGGGGGGACAGGGCGGGTATGGCTACACCTTC. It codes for CASSQGGQGGYGYTF.

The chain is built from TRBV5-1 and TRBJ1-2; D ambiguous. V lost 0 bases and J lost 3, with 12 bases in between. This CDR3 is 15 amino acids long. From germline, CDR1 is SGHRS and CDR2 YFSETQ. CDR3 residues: CASSLGLALDYGYTF. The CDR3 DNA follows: TGCGCCAGCAGCTTGGGACTAGCGCTTGACTATGGCTACACCTTC.

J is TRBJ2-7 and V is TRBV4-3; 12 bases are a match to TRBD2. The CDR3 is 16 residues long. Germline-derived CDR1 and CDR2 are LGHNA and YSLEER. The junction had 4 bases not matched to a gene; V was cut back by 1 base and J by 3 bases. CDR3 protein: CASSQGLAGVIYEQYF. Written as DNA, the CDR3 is TGCGCCAGCAGCCAAGGACTAGCGGGAGTTATCTACGAGCAGTACTTC.

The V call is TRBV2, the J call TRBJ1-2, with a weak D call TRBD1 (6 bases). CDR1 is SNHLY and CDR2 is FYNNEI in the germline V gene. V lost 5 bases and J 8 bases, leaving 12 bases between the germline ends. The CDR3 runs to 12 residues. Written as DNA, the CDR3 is TGTGCCAGCAGTTACGAGGGGGGGGGCTACACCTTC. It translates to CASSYEGGGYTF.

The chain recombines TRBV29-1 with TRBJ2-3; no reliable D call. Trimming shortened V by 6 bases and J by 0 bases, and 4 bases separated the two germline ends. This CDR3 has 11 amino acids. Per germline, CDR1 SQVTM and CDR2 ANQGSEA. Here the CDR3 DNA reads TGCAGCGTCCGGAGCACAGATACGCAGTATTTT. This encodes CSVRSTDTQYF.

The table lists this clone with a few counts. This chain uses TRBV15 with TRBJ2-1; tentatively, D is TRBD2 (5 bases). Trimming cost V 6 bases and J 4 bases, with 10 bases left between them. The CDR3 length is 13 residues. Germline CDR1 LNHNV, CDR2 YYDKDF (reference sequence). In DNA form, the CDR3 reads TGTGCCACCAGTTTCGGGGATTACAATGAGCAGTTCTTC. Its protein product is CATSFGDYNEQFF.

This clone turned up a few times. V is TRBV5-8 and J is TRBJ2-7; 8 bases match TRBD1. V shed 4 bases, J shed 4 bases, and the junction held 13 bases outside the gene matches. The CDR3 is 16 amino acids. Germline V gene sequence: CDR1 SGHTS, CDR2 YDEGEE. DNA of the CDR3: TGTGCCAGCAGCCGTGGGGTGGGACAGGCGATATACGAGCAGTACTTC. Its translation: CASSRGVGQAIYEQYF.

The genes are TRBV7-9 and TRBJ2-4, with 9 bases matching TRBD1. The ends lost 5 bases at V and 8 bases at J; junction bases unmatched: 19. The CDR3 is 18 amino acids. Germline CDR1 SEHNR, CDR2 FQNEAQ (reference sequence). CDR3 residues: CASSPSLVGQGNVDIQYF. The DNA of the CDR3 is TGTGCCAGCAGCCCCTCCCTGGTAGGACAGGGGAACGTCGACATTCAGTACTTC.

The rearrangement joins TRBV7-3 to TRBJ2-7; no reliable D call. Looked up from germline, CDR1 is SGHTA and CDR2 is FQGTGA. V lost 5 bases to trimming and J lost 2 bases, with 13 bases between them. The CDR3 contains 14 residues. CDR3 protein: CASSLVRTPYEQYF. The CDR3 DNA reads TGTGCCAGCAGCCTAGTACGTACCCCCTACGAGCAGTACTTC.

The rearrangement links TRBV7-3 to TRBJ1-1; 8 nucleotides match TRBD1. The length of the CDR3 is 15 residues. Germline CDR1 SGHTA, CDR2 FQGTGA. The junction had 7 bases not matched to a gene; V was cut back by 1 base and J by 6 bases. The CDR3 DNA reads TGTGCCAGCAGCTTAAATTCGGCAGGGGGCTCTGAAGCTTTCTTT. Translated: CASSLNSAGGSEAFF. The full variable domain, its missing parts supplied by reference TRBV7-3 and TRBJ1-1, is GAGVSQTPSNKVTEKGKYVELRCDPISGHTALYWYRQSLGQGPEFLIYFQGTGAADDSGLPNDRFFAVRPEGSVSTLKIQRTERGDSAVYLCASSLNSAGGSEAFFGQGTRLTVV.

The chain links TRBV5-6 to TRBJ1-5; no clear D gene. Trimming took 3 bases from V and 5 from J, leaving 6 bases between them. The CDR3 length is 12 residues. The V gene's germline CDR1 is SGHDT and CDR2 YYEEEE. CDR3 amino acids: CASSWRDQPQHF. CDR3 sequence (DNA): TGTGCCAGCAGCTGGAGGGATCAGCCCCAGCATTTT. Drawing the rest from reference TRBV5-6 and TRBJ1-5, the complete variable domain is DAGVTQSPTHLIKTRGQQVTLRCSPKSGHDTVSWYQQALGQGPQFIFQYYEEEERQRGNFPDRFSGHQFPNYSSELNVNALLLGDSALYLCASSWRDQPQHFGDGTRLSIL.

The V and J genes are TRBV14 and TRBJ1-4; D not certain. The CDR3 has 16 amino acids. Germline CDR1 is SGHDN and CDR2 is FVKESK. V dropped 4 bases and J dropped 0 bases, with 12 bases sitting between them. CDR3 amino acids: CASSRLTLTTNEKLFF. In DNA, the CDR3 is TGTGCCAGCAGCCGGCTGACTTTGACAACTAATGAAAAACTGTTTTTT.

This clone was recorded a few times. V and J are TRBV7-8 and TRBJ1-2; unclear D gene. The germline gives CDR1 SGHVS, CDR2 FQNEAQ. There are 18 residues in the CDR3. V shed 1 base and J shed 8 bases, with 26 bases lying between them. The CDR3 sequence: CASSLDTQVFAGGKGYTF. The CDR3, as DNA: TGTGCCAGCAGCTTAGACACCCAGGTTTTCGCGGGAGGGAAGGGCTACACCTTC.

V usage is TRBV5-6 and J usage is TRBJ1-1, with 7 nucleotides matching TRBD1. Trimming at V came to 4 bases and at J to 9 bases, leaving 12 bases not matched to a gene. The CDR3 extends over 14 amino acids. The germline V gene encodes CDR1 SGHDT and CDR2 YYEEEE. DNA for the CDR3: TGTGCCAGCAGCCCCCGGAGACAGGGCGAGAAAGCTTTCTTT. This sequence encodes CASSPRRQGEKAFF.

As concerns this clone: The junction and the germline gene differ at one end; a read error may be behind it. The CDR3 sequence: CASSLDGRGVF. DNA of the CDR3: TGTGCCAGCAGCTTAGATGGCAGGGGTGTCTTC. The chain carries TRBV7-9 and TRBJ2-1; possibly TRBD1 for D (6 bases). This CDR3 is built from 11 residues. CDR1 SEHNR and CDR2 FQNEAQ come from the germline V gene (reference sequence). The full variable domain, completed using reference TRBV7-9 and TRBJ2-1, is DTGVSQNPRHKITKRGQNVTFRCDPISEHNRLYWYRQTLGQGPEFLTYFQNEAQLEKSRLLSDRFSAERPKGSFSTLEIQRTEQGDSAMYLCASSLDGRGVFGPGTRLTVL.

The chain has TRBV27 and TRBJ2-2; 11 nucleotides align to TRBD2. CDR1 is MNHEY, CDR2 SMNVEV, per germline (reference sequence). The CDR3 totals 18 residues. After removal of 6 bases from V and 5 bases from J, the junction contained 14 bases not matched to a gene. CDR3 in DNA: TGTGCCAGCAGGGGTACTAGCGGGAGAATGTCCGGGACCGGGGAGCTGTTTTTT. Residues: CASRGTSGRMSGTGELFF.

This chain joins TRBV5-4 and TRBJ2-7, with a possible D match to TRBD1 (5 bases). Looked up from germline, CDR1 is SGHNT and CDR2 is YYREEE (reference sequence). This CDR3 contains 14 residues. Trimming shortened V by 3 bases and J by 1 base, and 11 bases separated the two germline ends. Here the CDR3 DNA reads TGTGCCAGCAGCTCAATAACAGGTTCCTACGAGCAGTACTTC. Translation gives CASSSITGSYEQYF. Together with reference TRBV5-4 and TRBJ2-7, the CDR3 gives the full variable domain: ETGVTQSPTHLIKTRGQQVTLRCSSQSGHNTVSWYQQALGQGPQFIFQYYREEENGRGNFPPRFSGLQFPNYSSELNVNALELDDSALYLCASSSITGSYEQYFGPGTRLTVT.

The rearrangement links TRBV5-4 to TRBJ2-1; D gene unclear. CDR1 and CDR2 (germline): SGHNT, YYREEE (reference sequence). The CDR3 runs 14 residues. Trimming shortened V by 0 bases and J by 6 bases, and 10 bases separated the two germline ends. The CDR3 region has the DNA TGTGCCAGCAGCTTGGATGACTGGCGCAATGAGCAGTTCTTC. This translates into CASSLDDWRNEQFF.

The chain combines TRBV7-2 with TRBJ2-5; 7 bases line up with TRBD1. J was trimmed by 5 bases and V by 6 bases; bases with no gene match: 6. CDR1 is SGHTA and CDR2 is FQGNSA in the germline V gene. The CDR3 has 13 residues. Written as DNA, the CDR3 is TGTGCCAGCAGTCTACAGGGGACGGAGACCCAGTACTTC. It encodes CASSLQGTETQYF.

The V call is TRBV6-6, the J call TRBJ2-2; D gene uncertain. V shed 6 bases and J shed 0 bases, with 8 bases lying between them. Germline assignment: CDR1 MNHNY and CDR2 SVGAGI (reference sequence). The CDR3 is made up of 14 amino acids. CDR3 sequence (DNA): TGTGCCAGCAGGCTGACAACGAACACCGGGGAGCTGTTTTTT. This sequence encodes CASRLTTNTGELFF.

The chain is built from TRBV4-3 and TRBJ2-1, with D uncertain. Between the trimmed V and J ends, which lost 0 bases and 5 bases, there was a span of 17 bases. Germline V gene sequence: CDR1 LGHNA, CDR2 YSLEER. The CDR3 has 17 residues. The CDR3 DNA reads TGCGCCAGCAGCCAAGATCGAGTCGGGTTGGCCCACAATGAGCAGTTCTTC. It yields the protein CASSQDRVGLAHNEQFF.

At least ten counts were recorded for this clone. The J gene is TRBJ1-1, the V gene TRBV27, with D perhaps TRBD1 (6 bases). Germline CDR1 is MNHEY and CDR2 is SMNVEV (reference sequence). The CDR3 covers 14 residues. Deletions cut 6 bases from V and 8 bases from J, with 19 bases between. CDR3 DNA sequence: TGTGCCAGCAGACACCAATCGACAGGAGAAGAAGCTTTCTTT. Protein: CASRHQSTGEEAFF.